This TCR beta chain came from a study of CD8+CD57+ T cells in acquired aplastic anemia. Overall study context: Each DNA sample taken from sorted CD4+ and CD8+ cells came to around 3.4 ug on average.

Profiling that covered TCR beta VDJ and CDR3 relied on genomic DNA as its template. TCRdb called the reads again in MiXCR, with one record for every CDR3 protein. This sample has about 160,000 distinct CDR3 sequences, with 45% to 55% found just once. A remark on this clonotype: The antigen remains unidentified.

Patients sequenced had flow cytometry evidence of CD8+CD57+ cell expansion. Study-wide results and limits: Controls did not differ significantly from patients in CD8+ Simpson's diversity.

The CDR3 length is 13 residues. In germline, CDR1 is SGDLS, CDR2 YYNGEE. The V and J ends lost 0 bases and 8 bases respectively, with 11 bases between them. What was sequenced was sorted CD4+, CD8+, or CD8+CD57+ T cells (not recorded which) from PBMCs. The gene calls are TRBV9 and TRBJ1-2, with D perhaps TRBD1 (5 bases). This clonotype was sampled from a human donor with aplastic anemia. CDR3 coding DNA: TGTGCCAGCAGCGTAGTGGGGCGGTCCGGCTACACCTTC. Amino acids: CASSVVGRSGYTF.